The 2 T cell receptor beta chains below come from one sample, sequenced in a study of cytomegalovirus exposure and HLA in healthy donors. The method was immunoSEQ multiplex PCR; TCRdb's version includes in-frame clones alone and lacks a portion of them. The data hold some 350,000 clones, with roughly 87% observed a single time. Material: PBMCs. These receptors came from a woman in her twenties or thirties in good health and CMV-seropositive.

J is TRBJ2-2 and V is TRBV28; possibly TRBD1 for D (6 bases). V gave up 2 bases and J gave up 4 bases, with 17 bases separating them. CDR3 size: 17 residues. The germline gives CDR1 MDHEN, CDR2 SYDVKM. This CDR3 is CASSLGTGSRPTGELFF. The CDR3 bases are TGTGCCAGCAGTTTAGGAACAGGGTCCAGACCCACCGGGGAGCTGTTTTTT.

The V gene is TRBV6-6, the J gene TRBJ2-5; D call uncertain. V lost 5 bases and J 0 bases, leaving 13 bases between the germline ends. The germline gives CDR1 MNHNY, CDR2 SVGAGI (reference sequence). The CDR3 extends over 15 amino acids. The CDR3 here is CASSDDNSYQETQYF. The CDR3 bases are TGTGCCAGCAGTGATGACAACTCGTACCAAGAGACCCAGTACTTC.